This TCR beta chain derives from a study of shared clonotypes between healthy human individuals. The V gene's germline CDR1 is DFQATT and CDR2 SNEGSKA (reference sequence). CDR3 length: 11 amino acids. With 3 bases removed from V and 5 bases from J, the gap between germline ends came to 7 bases. What was sequenced on ten immunoSEQ deep assay plates was unsorted PBMC DNA. Libraries were prepared by immunoSEQ multiplex PCR; TCRdb keeps only in-frame clonotypes and omits some of them. The top ten clones hold about 15% of a sample with about 99,000 clones, about half of them seen once. All of the donors resided in Nashville, Tennessee, and each was a Caucasian adult.

This clonotype was obtained from a woman aged 40 to 50 in good health. Some clones in this sample may be carry-over from other donors' samples. Sample: PBMCs. The chain is built from TRBV20-1 and TRBJ2-5; D remains ambiguous. CDR3 in DNA: TGCAGTGCTAGCTCTGCCGAGACCCAGTACTTC. This codes for CSASSAETQYF.